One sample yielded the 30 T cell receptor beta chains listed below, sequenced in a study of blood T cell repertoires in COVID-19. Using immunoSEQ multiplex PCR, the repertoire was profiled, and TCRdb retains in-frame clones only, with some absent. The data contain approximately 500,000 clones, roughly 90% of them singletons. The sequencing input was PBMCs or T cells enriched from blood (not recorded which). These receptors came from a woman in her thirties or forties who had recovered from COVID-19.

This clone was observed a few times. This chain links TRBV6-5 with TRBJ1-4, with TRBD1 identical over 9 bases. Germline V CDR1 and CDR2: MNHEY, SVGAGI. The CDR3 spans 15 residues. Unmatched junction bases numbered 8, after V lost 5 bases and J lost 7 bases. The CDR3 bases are TGTGCCAGCAGTACCCTGGGACAGGGCGGTGAAAAACTGTTTTTT. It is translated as CASSTLGQGGEKLFF.

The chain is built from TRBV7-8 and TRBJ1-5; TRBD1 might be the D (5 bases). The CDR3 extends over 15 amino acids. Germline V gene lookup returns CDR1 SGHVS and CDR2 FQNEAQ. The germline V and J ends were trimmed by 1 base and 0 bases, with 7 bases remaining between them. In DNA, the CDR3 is TGTGCCAGCAGCTTAGGGACACGTAGCAATCAGCCCCAGCATTTT. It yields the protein CASSLGTRSNQPQHF.

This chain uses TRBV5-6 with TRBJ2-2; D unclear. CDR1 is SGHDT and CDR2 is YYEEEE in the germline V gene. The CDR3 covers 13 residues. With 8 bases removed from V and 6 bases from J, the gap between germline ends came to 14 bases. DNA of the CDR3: TGTGCCAGTGCGGAATTGCAGTCCGGGGAGCTGTTTTTT. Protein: CASAELQSGELFF.

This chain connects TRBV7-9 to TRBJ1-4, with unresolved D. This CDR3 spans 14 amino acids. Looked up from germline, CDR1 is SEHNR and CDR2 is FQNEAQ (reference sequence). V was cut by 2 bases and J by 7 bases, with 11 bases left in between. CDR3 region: CASSLRSDGEKLFF. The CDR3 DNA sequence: TGTGCCAGCAGCTTACGCAGTGATGGTGAAAAACTGTTTTTT.

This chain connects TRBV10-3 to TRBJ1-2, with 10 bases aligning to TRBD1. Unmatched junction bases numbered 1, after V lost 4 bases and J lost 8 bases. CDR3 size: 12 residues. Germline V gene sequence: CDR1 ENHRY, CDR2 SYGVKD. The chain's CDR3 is CAISGTGGGYTF. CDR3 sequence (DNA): TGTGCCATCAGTGGGACAGGGGGAGGCTACACCTTC.

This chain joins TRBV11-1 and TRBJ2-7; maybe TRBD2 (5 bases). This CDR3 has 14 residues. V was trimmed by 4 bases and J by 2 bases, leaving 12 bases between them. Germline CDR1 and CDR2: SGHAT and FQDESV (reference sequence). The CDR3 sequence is CASSSQSGTYEQYF. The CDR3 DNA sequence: TGTGCCAGCAGCTCCCAGTCGGGAACCTACGAGCAGTACTTC.

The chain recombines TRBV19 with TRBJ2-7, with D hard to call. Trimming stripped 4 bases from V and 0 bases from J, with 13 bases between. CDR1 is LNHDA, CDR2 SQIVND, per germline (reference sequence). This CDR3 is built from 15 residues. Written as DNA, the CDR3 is TGTGCCAGTAGTACAAGGCGAGGTTACTCCTACGAGCAGTACTTC. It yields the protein CASSTRRGYSYEQYF.

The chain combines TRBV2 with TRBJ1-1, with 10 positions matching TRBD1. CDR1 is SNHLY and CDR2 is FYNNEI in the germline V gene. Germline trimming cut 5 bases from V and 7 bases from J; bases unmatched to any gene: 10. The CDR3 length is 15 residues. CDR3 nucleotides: TGTGCCAGCAGTAACACCGGGACAGGGGCGTTTGAAGCTTTCTTT. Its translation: CASSNTGTGAFEAFF.

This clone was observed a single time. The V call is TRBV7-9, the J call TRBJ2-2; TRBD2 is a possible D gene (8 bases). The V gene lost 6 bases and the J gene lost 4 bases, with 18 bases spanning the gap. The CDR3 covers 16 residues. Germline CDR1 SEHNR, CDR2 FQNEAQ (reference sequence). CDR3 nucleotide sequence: TGTGCCAGCAGTCGACAGGGACTAGAAGGCACCGGGGAGCTGTTTTTT. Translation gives CASSRQGLEGTGELFF.

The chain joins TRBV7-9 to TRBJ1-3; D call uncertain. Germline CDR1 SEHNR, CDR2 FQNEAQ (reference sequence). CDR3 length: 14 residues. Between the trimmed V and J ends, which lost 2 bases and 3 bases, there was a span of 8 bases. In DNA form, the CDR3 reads TGTGCCAGCAGCTTAATGGGAGGTGGAAACACCATATATTTT. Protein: CASSLMGGGNTIYF. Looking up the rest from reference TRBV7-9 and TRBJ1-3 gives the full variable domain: DTGVSQNPRHKITKRGQNVTFRCDPISEHNRLYWYRQTLGQGPEFLTYFQNEAQLEKSRLLSDRFSAERPKGSFSTLEIQRTEQGDSAMYLCASSLMGGGNTIYFGEGSWLTVV.

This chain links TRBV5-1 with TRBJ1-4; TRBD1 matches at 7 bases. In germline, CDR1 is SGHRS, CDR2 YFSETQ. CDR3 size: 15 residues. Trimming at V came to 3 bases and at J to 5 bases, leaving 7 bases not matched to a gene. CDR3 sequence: CASSSGTDLNEKLFF. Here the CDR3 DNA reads TGCGCCAGCAGCTCTGGGACAGACTTGAATGAAAAACTGTTTTTT.

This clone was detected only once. The CDR3 DNA reads as TGTGCCAGCAGTTTAAGGGTTAGCGGGAGCTCCTACAATGAGCAGTTCTTC. Its translation: CASSLRVSGSSYNEQFF. The chain has TRBV27 and TRBJ2-1; 9 bases agree with TRBD2. With V trimmed by 2 bases and J by 0 bases, 5 bases remained unmatched. The germline V gene has CDR1 MNHEY and CDR2 SMNVEV (reference sequence). The CDR3 extends over 17 amino acids.

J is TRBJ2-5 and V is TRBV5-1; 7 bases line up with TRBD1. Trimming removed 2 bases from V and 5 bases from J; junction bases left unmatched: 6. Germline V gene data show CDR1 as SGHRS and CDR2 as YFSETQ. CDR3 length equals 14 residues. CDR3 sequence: CASSLQGMSETQYF. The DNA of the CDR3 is TGCGCCAGCAGCTTACAGGGGATGTCGGAGACCCAGTACTTC.

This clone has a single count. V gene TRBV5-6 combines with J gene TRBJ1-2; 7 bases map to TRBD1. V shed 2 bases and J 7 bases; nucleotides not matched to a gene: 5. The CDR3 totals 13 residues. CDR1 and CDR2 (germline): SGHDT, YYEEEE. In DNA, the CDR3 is TGTGCCAGCAGCTTCGACAGGGCTGGTGGCTACACCTTC. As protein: CASSFDRAGGYTF.

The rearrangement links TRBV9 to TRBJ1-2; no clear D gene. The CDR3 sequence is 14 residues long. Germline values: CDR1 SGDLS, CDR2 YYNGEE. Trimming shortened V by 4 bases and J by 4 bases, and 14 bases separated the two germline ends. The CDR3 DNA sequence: TGTGCCAGCAGCCCCCGTCAGGCAAGCTATGGCTACACCTTC. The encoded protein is CASSPRQASYGYTF.

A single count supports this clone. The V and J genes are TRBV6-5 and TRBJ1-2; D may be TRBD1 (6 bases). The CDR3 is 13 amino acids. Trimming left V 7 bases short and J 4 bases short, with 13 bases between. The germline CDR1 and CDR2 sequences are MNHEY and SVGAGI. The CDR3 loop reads CASTFGQSYGYTF. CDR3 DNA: TGTGCCAGCACCTTCGGACAGTCCTATGGCTACACCTTC.

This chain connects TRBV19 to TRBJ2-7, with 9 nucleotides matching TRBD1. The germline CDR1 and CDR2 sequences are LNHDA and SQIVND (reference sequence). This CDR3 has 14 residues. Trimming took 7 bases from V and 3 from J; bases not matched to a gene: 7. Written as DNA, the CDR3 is TGTGCCAGTAAGCCGGGACAGGGTTACTACGAGCAGTACTTC. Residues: CASKPGQGYYEQYF.

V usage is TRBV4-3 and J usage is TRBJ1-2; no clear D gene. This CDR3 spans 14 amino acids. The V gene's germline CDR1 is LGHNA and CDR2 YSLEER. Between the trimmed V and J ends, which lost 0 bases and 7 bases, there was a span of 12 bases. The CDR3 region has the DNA TGCGCCAGCAGCCAAGACAGTTTTGCGGCTGGCTACACCTTC. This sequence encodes CASSQDSFAAGYTF.

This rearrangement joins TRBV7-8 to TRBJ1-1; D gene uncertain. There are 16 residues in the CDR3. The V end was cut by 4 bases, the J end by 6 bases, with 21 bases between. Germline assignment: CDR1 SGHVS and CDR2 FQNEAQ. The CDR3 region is CASSSKIGGYGAEAFF. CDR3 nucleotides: TGTGCCAGCAGCTCTAAAATTGGCGGGTACGGCGCTGAAGCTTTCTTT.

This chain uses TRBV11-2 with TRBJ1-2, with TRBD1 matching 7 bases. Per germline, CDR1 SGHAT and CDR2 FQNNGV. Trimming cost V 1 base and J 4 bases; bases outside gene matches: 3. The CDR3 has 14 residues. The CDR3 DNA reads TGTGCCAGCAGCTTAGGAAGGGACAGCTATGGCTACACCTTC. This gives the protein CASSLGRDSYGYTF.

As DNA, the CDR3 is TGTGCCAGCAGTAAACAACAGGGGTTGAATTCACCCCTCCACTTT. Translating gives CASSKQQGLNSPLHF. V usage is TRBV2 and J usage is TRBJ1-6; 7 nucleotides align to TRBD1. The germline CDR1 and CDR2 sequences are SNHLY and FYNNEI. V lost 5 bases, J lost 7 bases, and 8 bases stayed unmatched. CDR3 size: 15 residues.

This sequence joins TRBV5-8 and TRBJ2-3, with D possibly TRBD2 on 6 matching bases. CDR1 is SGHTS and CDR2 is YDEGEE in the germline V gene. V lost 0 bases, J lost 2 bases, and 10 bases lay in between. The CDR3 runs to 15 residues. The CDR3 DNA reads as TGTGCCAGCAGCTTGGGTAGCGGATACACAGATACGCAGTATTTT. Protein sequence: CASSLGSGYTDTQYF.

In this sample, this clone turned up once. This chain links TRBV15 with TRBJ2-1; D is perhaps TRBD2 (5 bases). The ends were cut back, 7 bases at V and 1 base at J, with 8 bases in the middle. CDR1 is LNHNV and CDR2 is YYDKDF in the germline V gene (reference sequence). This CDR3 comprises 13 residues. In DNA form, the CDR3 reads TGTGCCACCAACGGGGAGTCCTACAATGAGCAGTTCTTC. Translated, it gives CATNGESYNEQFF.

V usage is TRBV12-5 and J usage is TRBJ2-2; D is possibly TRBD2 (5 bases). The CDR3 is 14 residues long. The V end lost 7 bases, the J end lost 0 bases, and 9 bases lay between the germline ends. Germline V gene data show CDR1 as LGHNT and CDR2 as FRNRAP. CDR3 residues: CASAPLANTGELFF. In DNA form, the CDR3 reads TGTGCTAGTGCCCCACTAGCGAACACCGGGGAGCTGTTTTTT.

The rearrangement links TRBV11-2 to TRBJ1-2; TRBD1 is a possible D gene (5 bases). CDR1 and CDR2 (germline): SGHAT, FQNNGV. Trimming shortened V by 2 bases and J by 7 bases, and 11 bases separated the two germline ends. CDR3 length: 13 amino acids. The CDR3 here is CASSLQGAGGYTF. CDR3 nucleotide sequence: TGTGCCAGCAGCTTACAAGGGGCAGGTGGCTACACCTTC.

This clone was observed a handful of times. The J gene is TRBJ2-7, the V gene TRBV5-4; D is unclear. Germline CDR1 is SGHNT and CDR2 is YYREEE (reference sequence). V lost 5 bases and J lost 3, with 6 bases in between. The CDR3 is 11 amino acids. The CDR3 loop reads CASRTDYEQYF. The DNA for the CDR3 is TGTGCCAGCAGAACAGACTACGAGCAGTACTTC.

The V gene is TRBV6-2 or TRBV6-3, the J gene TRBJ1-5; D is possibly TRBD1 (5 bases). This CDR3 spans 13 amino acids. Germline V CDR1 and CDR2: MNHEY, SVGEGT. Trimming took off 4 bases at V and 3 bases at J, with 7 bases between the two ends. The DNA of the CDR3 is TGTGCCAGCAGTTGGACATACAATCAGCCCCAGCATTTT. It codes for CASSWTYNQPQHF.

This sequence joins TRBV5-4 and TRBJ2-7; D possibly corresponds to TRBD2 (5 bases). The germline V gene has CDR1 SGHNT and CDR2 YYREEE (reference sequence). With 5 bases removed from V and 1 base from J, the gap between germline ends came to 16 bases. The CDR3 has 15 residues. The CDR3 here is CASSSQRDPSYEQYF. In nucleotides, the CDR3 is TGTGCCAGCAGTTCACAACGGGATCCTTCCTACGAGCAGTACTTC.

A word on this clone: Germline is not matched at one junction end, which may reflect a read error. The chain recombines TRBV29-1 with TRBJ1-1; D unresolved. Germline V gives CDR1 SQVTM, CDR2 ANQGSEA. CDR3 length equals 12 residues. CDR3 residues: CSVAPPATPEVF. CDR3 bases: TGCAGCGTTGCCCCACCGGCCACCCCCGAGGTCTTT.

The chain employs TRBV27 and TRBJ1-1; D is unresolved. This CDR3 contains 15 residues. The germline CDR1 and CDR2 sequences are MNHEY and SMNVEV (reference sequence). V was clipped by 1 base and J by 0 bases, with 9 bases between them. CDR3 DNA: TGTGCCAGCAGTTTATGGGCAGAGTTGAACACTGAAGCTTTCTTT. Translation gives CASSLWAELNTEAFF.